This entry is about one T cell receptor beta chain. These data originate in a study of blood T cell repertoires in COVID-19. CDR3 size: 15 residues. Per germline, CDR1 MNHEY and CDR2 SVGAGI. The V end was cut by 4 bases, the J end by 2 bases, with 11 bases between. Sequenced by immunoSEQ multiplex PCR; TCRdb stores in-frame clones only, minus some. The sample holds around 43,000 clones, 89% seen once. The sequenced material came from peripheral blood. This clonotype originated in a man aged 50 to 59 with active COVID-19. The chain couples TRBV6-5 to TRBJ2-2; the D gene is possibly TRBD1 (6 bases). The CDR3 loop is CASSSRGVNTGELFF. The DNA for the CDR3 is TGTGCCAGCAGTTCCAGGGGCGTTAACACCGGGGAGCTGTTTTTT.